This T cell receptor (beta chain) derives from a study of CD8+CD57+ T cells in acquired aplastic anemia. Across the whole study: Sorted CD4+ and CD8+ cells gave an average of about 3 ug of DNA. Study-level points and caveats: Patients and controls shared under 30 CD8+ CDR3 sequences, highly expressed in patients.

A remark on this clonotype: Its antigen is not identified. Germline is not matched at one junction end, which may reflect a read error.

CDR1 is SGDLS, CDR2 YYNGEE, per germline. This CDR3 spans 15 amino acids. Before being chosen for sequencing, patients had shown CD8+CD57+ cell expansion by flow cytometry. Severe acquired aplastic anemia was present in all patients. Sampling of blood occurred while the patients had still received no therapy. TCR beta VDJ and CDR3 profiling used genomic DNA as template. TCRdb re-analysed the reads in MiXCR, keeping a single row per CDR3 protein. Here the sample spans approximately 470,000 distinct CDR3 sequences, about a third being singletons. The receptor was isolated from a human donor with aplastic anemia. The material sequenced was sorted CD4+, CD8+, or CD8+CD57+ T cells (not recorded which) from PBMCs. The gene calls are TRBV9 and TRBJ1-3; 7 positions match TRBD1. CDR3 bases: TGTACCAGCAGCGGATACAACAGGGGTATGGACACCATATATTTT. Amino acids: CTSSGYNRGMDTIYF. The complete variable domain, with remaining parts taken from reference TRBV9 and TRBJ1-3, reads DSGVTQTPKHLITATGQRVTLRCSPRSGDLSVYWYQQSLDQGLQFLIQYYNGEERAKGNILERFSAQQFPDLHSELNLSSLELGDSALYFCTSSGYNRGMDTIYFGEGSWLTVV.